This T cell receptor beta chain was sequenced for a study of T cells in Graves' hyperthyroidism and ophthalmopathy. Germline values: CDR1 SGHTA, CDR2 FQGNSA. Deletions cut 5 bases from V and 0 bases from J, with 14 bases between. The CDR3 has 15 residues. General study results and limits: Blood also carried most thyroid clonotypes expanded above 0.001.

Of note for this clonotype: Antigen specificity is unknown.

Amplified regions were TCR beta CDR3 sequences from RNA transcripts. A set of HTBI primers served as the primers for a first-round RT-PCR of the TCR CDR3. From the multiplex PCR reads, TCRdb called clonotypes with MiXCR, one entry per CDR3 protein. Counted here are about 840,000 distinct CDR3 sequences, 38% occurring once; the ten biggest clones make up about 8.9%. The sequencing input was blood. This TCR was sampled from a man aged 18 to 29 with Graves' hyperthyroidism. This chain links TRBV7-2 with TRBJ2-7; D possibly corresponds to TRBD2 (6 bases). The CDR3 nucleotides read TGTGCCAGCAGCCTTGCTGAGGAGGGCTCCTACGAGCAGTACTTC. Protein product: CASSLAEEGSYEQYF.